Each of the 28 T cell receptor beta chains below was sequenced from the same sample in a study of T cell responses to AZD1222 COVID-19 vaccine. Sequencing used immunoSEQ multiplex PCR; TCRdb keeps in-frame clones, though not all of them. The table lists roughly 140,000 clones, roughly 91% of them singletons. The sample consisted of peripheral blood, taken on day 0 of AZD1222 vaccination. The receptors shown here come from an adult in good health.

This clone was counted many times. The rearrangement uses TRBV2 and TRBJ1-2, with D unresolved. The germline gives CDR1 SNHLY, CDR2 FYNNEI. V was clipped by 1 base and J by 7 bases, with 13 bases between them. The CDR3 contains 14 residues. This chain's CDR3 is CASSEVGPVGGYTF. The DNA for the CDR3 is TGTGCCAGCAGTGAAGTTGGACCGGTGGGTGGCTACACCTTC.

V is TRBV5-1 and J is TRBJ1-1; D ambiguous. The CDR3 is 13 residues long. V was clipped by 7 bases and J by 4 bases, with 14 bases between them. The V gene's germline CDR1 is SGHRS and CDR2 YFSETQ. The DNA of the CDR3 is TGCGCCAGCGCCGCTGGGCGCCTCACTGAAGCTTTCTTT. It specifies CASAAGRLTEAFF.

This chain links TRBV7-9 with TRBJ1-3; D remains ambiguous. V was shortened by 5 bases and J by 1 base, with 9 bases between the two germline ends. The germline gives CDR1 SEHNR, CDR2 FQNEAQ (reference sequence). CDR3 length: 14 amino acids. The CDR3 DNA is TGTGCCAGCAGCCCCGGAGGATCTGGAAACACCATATATTTT. This gives the protein CASSPGGSGNTIYF.

This rearrangement joins TRBV13 to TRBJ1-2; possibly TRBD1 for D (6 bases). CDR3 length: 14 amino acids. Trimming shortened V by 1 base and J by 2 bases, and 8 bases separated the two germline ends. Germline lookup yields CDR1 PRHDT and CDR2 FYEKMQ (reference sequence). The CDR3 DNA follows: TGTGCCAGCAGCTTAGCCAGGGGAAACTATGGCTACACCTTC. Translated: CASSLARGNYGYTF.

This chain joins TRBV19 and TRBJ1-1; D not certain. CDR1 and CDR2 from the germline V gene are LNHDA and SQIVND (reference sequence). V shed 7 bases and J shed 0 bases, with 12 bases lying between them. The CDR3 totals 14 residues. The CDR3 loop is CASKTGPMNTEAFF. The CDR3 region has the DNA TGTGCCAGTAAGACCGGACCTATGAACACTGAAGCTTTCTTT.

The chain uses TRBV28 and TRBJ2-1; D may be TRBD1 (6 bases). Trimming shortened V by 6 bases and J by 3 bases, and 18 bases separated the two germline ends. Germline CDR1 is MDHEN and CDR2 is SYDVKM. The CDR3 is 16 residues long. This CDR3 is CASSTYRELGYNEQFF. The CDR3 DNA reads as TGTGCCAGCAGCACGTACAGGGAATTGGGCTACAATGAGCAGTTCTTC.

The chain employs TRBV27 and TRBJ2-7, with 7 bases matching TRBD1. Trimming at V came to 5 bases and at J to 3 bases, leaving 7 bases not matched to a gene. Per germline, CDR1 MNHEY and CDR2 SMNVEV (reference sequence). This CDR3 region has 14 residues. CDR3 in DNA: TGTGCCAGCAGTCAGAGGGACAGCTTCTACGAGCAGTACTTC. Amino acid sequence: CASSQRDSFYEQYF.

The gene calls are TRBV5-1 and TRBJ1-3, with D uncertain. The V end lost 4 bases, the J end lost 0 bases, and 14 bases lay between the germline ends. From germline, CDR1 is SGHRS and CDR2 YFSETQ. The CDR3 covers 16 residues. As DNA, the CDR3 is TGCGCCAGCAGCCAACAATCCCCCGACTCTGGAAACACCATATATTTT. Protein sequence: CASSQQSPDSGNTIYF.

The chain employs TRBV5-6 and TRBJ1-2, with D maybe TRBD1 (6 bases). The germline gives CDR1 SGHDT, CDR2 YYEEEE. The length of the CDR3 is 13 residues. V was clipped by 4 bases and J by 8 bases, with 15 bases between them. The CDR3 loop is CASSRNRVEGYTF. The DNA for the CDR3 is TGTGCCAGCAGCCGCAACAGGGTGGAAGGCTACACCTTC. Full variable domain (rest looked up from reference TRBV5-6 and TRBJ1-2): DAGVTQSPTHLIKTRGQQVTLRCSPKSGHDTVSWYQQALGQGPQFIFQYYEEEERQRGNFPDRFSGHQFPNYSSELNVNALLLGDSALYLCASSRNRVEGYTFGSGTRLTVV.

This clone has just a few counts. V gene TRBV29-1 combines with J gene TRBJ1-1; D is unresolved. This CDR3 contains 11 residues. The germline CDR1 and CDR2 sequences are SQVTM and ANQGSEA. The V gene lost 5 bases and the J gene lost 3 bases, with 7 bases spanning the gap. The CDR3 DNA is TGCAGCGTTAGTGGGGACACTGAAGCTTTCTTT. Protein: CSVSGDTEAFF.

The chain couples TRBV29-1 to TRBJ1-1; D is uncertain. V lost 5 bases to trimming and J lost 0 bases, with 4 bases between them. The CDR3 sequence is 11 residues long. Germline lookup yields CDR1 SQVTM and CDR2 ANQGSEA. The chain's CDR3 is CSVSVNTEAFF. The CDR3 bases are TGCAGCGTTTCGGTGAACACTGAAGCTTTCTTT.

The chain recombines TRBV3-1 (or the pseudogene TRBV3-2) with TRBJ1-6; D remains ambiguous. The CDR3 runs 12 residues. Germline V gives CDR1 LGHDT, CDR2 YNNKEL (reference sequence). Trimming shortened V by 1 base and J by 10 bases, and 5 bases separated the two germline ends. The CDR3 coding sequence is TGTGCCAGCAGCCAAGCAAGGTCACCCCTCCACTTT. This sequence encodes CASSQARSPLHF.

This clone was detected only once. The chain couples TRBV29-1 to TRBJ2-1; D is unresolved. The CDR3 spans 11 residues. V was cut by 6 bases and J by 7 bases, with 10 bases left in between. CDR1 is SQVTM and CDR2 is ANQGSEA in the germline V gene. CDR3 residues: CSVATQNEQFF. DNA for the CDR3: TGCAGCGTGGCTACTCAGAATGAGCAGTTCTTC.

The chain employs TRBV6-5 and TRBJ2-1; TRBD1 is a possible D gene (7 bases). CDR3 size: 14 residues. Trimming cost V 7 bases and J 7 bases, with 17 bases left between them. Germline V gene sequence: CDR1 MNHEY, CDR2 SVGAGI. In DNA, the CDR3 is TGTGCCAGCATCCCGGGGCAGGGGGGAAATGAGCAGTTCTTC. It is translated as CASIPGQGGNEQFF.

On this clone itself: Other DNA sequences in this specimen translate into the identical CDR3. The V gene is TRBV9, the J gene TRBJ1-2, with D hard to call. The CDR3 has 13 amino acids. The germline V and J ends were trimmed by 0 bases and 1 base, with 4 bases remaining between them. Per the germline V gene, CDR1 is SGDLS and CDR2 is YYNGEE. The CDR3 coding sequence is TGTGCCAGCAGCGTAGACGGTAACTATGGCTACACCTTC. Amino acids: CASSVDGNYGYTF.

The rearrangement joins TRBV6-5 to TRBJ1-4; D is ambiguous. The V and J ends lost 2 bases and 7 bases respectively, with 5 bases between them. This CDR3 is 12 amino acids long. Germline values: CDR1 MNHEY, CDR2 SVGAGI. The CDR3 DNA follows: TGTGCCAGCAGTTACGCAGGTGAAAAACTGTTTTTT. It is translated as CASSYAGEKLFF.

The rearrangement joins TRBV6-1 to TRBJ1-5; the D is unclear. V was shortened by 2 bases and J by 4 bases, with 6 bases between the two germline ends. CDR3 length: 13 residues. The germline CDR1 and CDR2 sequences are MNHNS and SASEGT. The CDR3 sequence: CASSERRNQPQHF. As DNA, the CDR3 is TGTGCCAGCAGTGAAAGGAGGAATCAGCCCCAGCATTTT.

This clone occurred a few times. The V call is TRBV5-1, the J call TRBJ2-2, with D uncertain. V was pared by 4 bases and J by 0 bases, with 4 bases between. The CDR3 has 13 residues. CDR1 SGHRS and CDR2 YFSETQ come from the germline V gene. CDR3 nucleotides: TGCGCCAGCAGCCCAGCGAACACCGGGGAGCTGTTTTTT. This encodes CASSPANTGELFF.

The rearrangement uses TRBV7-2 and TRBJ2-1; TRBD1 aligns across 9 bases. The CDR3 has 18 residues. In germline, CDR1 is SGHTA, CDR2 FQGNSA. The junction had 13 bases not matched to a gene; V was cut back by 1 base and J by 6 bases. CDR3 residues: CASSLEDVGTGIVNEQFF. Here the CDR3 DNA reads TGTGCCAGCAGCTTAGAGGATGTAGGGACAGGGATCGTCAATGAGCAGTTCTTC.

This clone was recorded once. The V call is TRBV11-3, the J call TRBJ2-5; D remains unclear. Trimming removed 1 base from V and 2 bases from J, with 5 bases in between. Looked up from germline, CDR1 is SGHNT and CDR2 is YENEEA. The CDR3 sequence is 13 residues long. The CDR3 region has the DNA TGTGCCAGCAGCTTAGGTCTGCAAGAGACCCAGTACTTC. It is translated as CASSLGLQETQYF.

The rearrangement links TRBV5-1 to TRBJ2-5, with TRBD1 matching 7 bases. Looked up from germline, CDR1 is SGHRS and CDR2 is YFSETQ. CDR3 length: 15 amino acids. Trimming took 0 bases from V and 4 from J; bases not matched to a gene: 6. The CDR3 DNA reads TGCGCCAGCAGCTTGGGACAGGGTGGGGGAGAGACCCAGTACTTC. It yields the protein CASSLGQGGGETQYF.

V gene TRBV5-1 combines with J gene TRBJ1-4; 11 nucleotides match TRBD1. J was trimmed by 8 bases and V by 3 bases; bases with no gene match: 3. Per the germline V gene, CDR1 is SGHRS and CDR2 is YFSETQ. This CDR3 spans 14 amino acids. CDR3 in DNA: TGCGCCAGCAGCTCCGGGACAGGGGGAGAAAAACTGTTTTTT. Protein product: CASSSGTGGEKLFF.

V and J are TRBV19 and TRBJ2-7, with TRBD1 matching 8 bases. The CDR3 contains 14 residues. The V and J ends lost 6 bases and 0 bases, in that order; junction bases with no gene match: 4. Looked up from germline, CDR1 is LNHDA and CDR2 is SQIVND (reference sequence). Here the CDR3 DNA reads TGTGCCAGTAGGGAACAGGGGGTCTCCTACGAGCAGTACTTC. This codes for CASREQGVSYEQYF.

The chain is built from TRBV2 and TRBJ1-4; 7 bases are a match to TRBD1. Trimming at V came to 4 bases and at J to 6 bases, leaving 5 bases not matched to a gene. This CDR3 region has 14 residues. Germline CDR1 and CDR2: SNHLY and FYNNEI. The CDR3 region has the DNA TGTGCCAGCAGTGGTAACAGGGGCGATGAAAAACTGTTTTTT. It specifies CASSGNRGDEKLFF.

This sequence joins TRBV2 and TRBJ1-5; TRBD1 agrees at 9 bases. Germline V gene lookup returns CDR1 SNHLY and CDR2 FYNNEI. The CDR3 runs 14 residues. Trimming removed 5 bases from V and 2 bases from J; junction bases left unmatched: 1. In nucleotides, the CDR3 is TGTGCCAGCAGTAGGACAGGGGGCAATCAGCCCCAGCATTTT. Amino acids: CASSRTGGNQPQHF.

The chain recombines TRBV7-9 with TRBJ1-2; D is unresolved. This CDR3 has 14 residues. Germline CDR1 is SEHNR and CDR2 is FQNEAQ (reference sequence). V lost 5 bases, J lost 4 bases, and 14 bases lay in between. The CDR3 here is CASSPGRSGYGYTF. CDR3 coding DNA: TGTGCCAGCAGCCCAGGCAGGTCTGGCTATGGCTACACCTTC.

This rearrangement joins TRBV7-2 to TRBJ2-1; D could derive from TRBD1 or TRBD2 (5 bases each). Germline CDR1 is SGHTA and CDR2 is FQGNSA. The CDR3 spans 15 residues. Trimming removed 2 bases from V and 8 bases from J, with 16 bases in between. Written as DNA, the CDR3 is TGTGCCAGCAGCTTAATGGTCGGGAAAGGGGATGAGCAGTTCTTC. Amino acids: CASSLMVGKGDEQFF. The complete variable domain, with remaining parts taken from reference TRBV7-2 and TRBJ2-1, reads GAGVSQSPSNKVTEKGKDVELRCDPISGHTALYWYRQSLGQGLEFLIYFQGNSAPDKSGLPSDRFSAERTGGSVSTLTIQRTQQEDSAVYLCASSLMVGKGDEQFFGPGTRLTVL.

J is TRBJ2-1 and V is TRBV6-1, with D unclear. V lost 4 bases, J lost 0 bases, and 13 bases lay in between. Germline values: CDR1 MNHNS, CDR2 SASEGT. The CDR3 sequence is 16 residues long. The CDR3 bases are TGTGCCAGCAGTGGACACTCCCCGAGCTCCTACAATGAGCAGTTCTTC. Its translation is CASSGHSPSSYNEQFF.